This passage covers 30 T cell receptor beta chains from one sample sequenced in a study of monozygotic twins with inflammatory bowel disease. For each CDR3 protein, TCRdb gives one entry from its re-call of the 5' RACE reads, without DNA. The repertoire table contains 300,000 to 350,000 distinct CDR3 sequences. The sample taken for sequencing was blood. These receptors all come from a human donor with ulcerative colitis or Crohn's disease, or a healthy co-twin of an affected twin (not recorded which).

The chain uses TRBV15 and TRBJ1-2. The V gene's germline CDR1 is LNHNV and CDR2 YYDKDF (reference sequence). The CDR3 runs 13 residues. The chain's CDR3 is CATSRDPSYGYTF.

The chain joins TRBV5-1 to TRBJ1-4. Germline-derived CDR1 and CDR2 are SGHRS and YFSETQ. This CDR3 is built from 15 residues. The CDR3 is CASSFYGRTLEKLFF. The full variable domain, rest sourced from reference TRBV5-1 and TRBJ1-4, is KAGVTQTPRYLIKTRGQQVTLSCSPISGHRSVSWYQQTPGQGLQFLFEYFSETQRNKGNFPGRFSGRQFSNSRSEMNVSTLELGDSALYLCASSFYGRTLEKLFFGSGTQLSVL.

V usage is TRBV28 and J usage is TRBJ1-5; TCRdb picks TRBD1, but there is no DNA to check that call. The CDR3 is 15 amino acids. Germline CDR1 MDHEN, CDR2 SYDVKM. The CDR3 loop reads CASSLGQIGNQPQHF.

The chain is built from TRBV12-3 or TRBV12-4 and TRBJ2-1; TCRdb's D call of TRBD2 is untestable without DNA. The CDR3 is 15 residues long. The CDR3: CASTPLAGGRNEQFF.

V and J are TRBV4-3 and TRBJ1-1. CDR1 and CDR2 from the germline V gene are LGHNA and YSLEER. CDR3 length: 13 residues. The CDR3: CASSQDRKTEAFF.

The rearrangement links TRBV10-3 to TRBJ2-5; TCRdb lists TRBD1, though no DNA is available to test this call. CDR3 length: 16 amino acids. Germline V gene data show CDR1 as ENHRY and CDR2 as SYGVKD. The CDR3 region is CAISWTGGAFQETQYF.

The V gene is TRBV5-1, the J gene TRBJ2-7; TCRdb's D gene call, TRBD1, goes unchecked for lack of DNA. Germline V CDR1 and CDR2: SGHRS, YFSETQ. The CDR3 has 15 residues. CDR3 in amino acids: CASSFMDTLSYEQYF.

The chain carries TRBV5-6 and TRBJ2-1. The CDR3 loop spans 11 amino acids. Germline CDR1 reads SGHDT; CDR2 reads YYEEEE. CDR3 in amino acids: CASSTNNEQFF.

The CDR3 sequence: CASSPRTSGGELFF. This chain connects TRBV5-1 to TRBJ2-2; without DNA, the TCRdb call of TRBD2 cannot be checked. The CDR3 length is 14 residues. Germline lookup yields CDR1 SGHRS and CDR2 YFSETQ.

The V gene is TRBV5-1, the J gene TRBJ1-6. Germline CDR1 SGHRS, CDR2 YFSETQ. The CDR3 totals 15 residues. The CDR3: CASSPRTADNSPLHF.

The gene calls are TRBV23-1 and TRBJ2-5; as DNA is missing, the TRBD2 call by TCRdb cannot be tested. TRBV23-1 is labeled an ORF, and its function is uncertain. CDR3 length: 14 residues. CDR3 sequence: CASSHAGPPWTQYF.

The chain has TRBV5-1 and TRBJ2-2; TCRdb calls TRBD1, which cannot be checked without DNA. The CDR3 is 17 amino acids. Germline V gene lookup returns CDR1 SGHRS and CDR2 YFSETQ. The CDR3 protein is CASSLDEEGANTGELFF. The complete variable domain, with remaining parts taken from reference TRBV5-1 and TRBJ2-2, reads KAGVTQTPRYLIKTRGQQVTLSCSPISGHRSVSWYQQTPGQGLQFLFEYFSETQRNKGNFPGRFSGRQFSNSRSEMNVSTLELGDSALYLCASSLDEEGANTGELFFGEGSRLTVL.

The V and J genes are TRBV5-1 and TRBJ2-5; there is no DNA to check the TCRdb D call of TRBD1. The V gene's germline CDR1 is SGHRS and CDR2 YFSETQ. The CDR3 has 15 amino acids. The CDR3 protein is CASRDRENLQETQYF.

The chain links TRBV19 to TRBJ2-5; TCRdb reports TRBD1, a call that lacks DNA to check it against. This CDR3 is built from 14 residues. Germline V gene sequence: CDR1 LNHDA, CDR2 SQIVND (reference sequence). The CDR3 sequence: CASSIVQNSETQYF.

The V and J genes are TRBV9 and TRBJ1-2; TCRdb's D call of TRBD1 is untestable without DNA. Germline V gene sequence: CDR1 SGDLS, CDR2 YYNGEE. The CDR3 contains 15 residues. CDR3: CASSAGRDRGYGYTF. The full variable domain, rest sourced from reference TRBV9 and TRBJ1-2, is DSGVTQTPKHLITATGQRVTLRCSPRSGDLSVYWYQQSLDQGLQFLIQYYNGEERAKGNILERFSAQQFPDLHSELNLSSLELGDSALYFCASSAGRDRGYGYTFGSGTRLTVV.

The chain uses TRBV5-1 and TRBJ2-3; as DNA is missing, the TRBD1 call by TCRdb cannot be tested. In germline, CDR1 is SGHRS, CDR2 YFSETQ. The CDR3 is made up of 17 amino acids. CDR3 sequence reads: CASSLAPQGRGGDTQYF.

This rearrangement joins TRBV5-6 to TRBJ1-5; TCRdb reports TRBD1, a call that lacks DNA to check it against. The CDR3 contains 14 residues. Germline CDR1 and CDR2: SGHDT and YYEEEE. CDR3 region: CASSTGIGTGPQHF.

The rearrangement joins TRBV7-8 to TRBJ2-3; the TRBD2 assignment by TCRdb is unverifiable without DNA. Germline V gene data show CDR1 as SGHVS and CDR2 as FQNEAQ. CDR3 length equals 16 residues. The CDR3 protein is CASSLRTSGSGDTQYF.

The CDR3 here is CASSLVPKVDEQFF. The chain links TRBV7-9 to TRBJ2-1. Germline CDR1 reads SEHNR; CDR2 reads FQNEAQ (reference sequence). This CDR3 comprises 14 residues.

This chain links TRBV5-1 with TRBJ2-1; TCRdb indicates TRBD2, and absent DNA this call remains unverified. CDR1 is SGHRS, CDR2 YFSETQ, per germline. The CDR3 length is 16 residues. CDR3 loop: CACSTGLAGGRSEQFF.

The chain links TRBV20-1 to TRBJ1-2; no DNA is available, so the TRBD1 call from TCRdb remains unchecked. Per germline, CDR1 DFQATT and CDR2 SNEGSKA (reference sequence). CDR3 length equals 14 residues. The CDR3 is CSALGPGWNYGYTF.

The V gene is TRBV14, the J gene TRBJ2-5; TCRdb reports TRBD1, a call that lacks DNA to check it against. The CDR3 contains 17 residues. CDR1 is SGHDN and CDR2 is FVKESK in the germline V gene. This CDR3 is CASSHPVGGGLGETQYF.

The chain is built from TRBV2 and TRBJ2-5. The CDR3 contains 13 residues. Germline CDR1 and CDR2: SNHLY and FYNNEI. CDR3 in amino acids: CASSDTYEETQYF.

The chain carries TRBV4-3 and TRBJ1-2; TCRdb designates TRBD1, a call that cannot be tested without DNA. There are 15 residues in the CDR3. Germline CDR1 is LGHNA and CDR2 is YSLEER. CDR3 residues: CASSQVTRDLGGYTF.

The V gene is TRBV3-1, the J gene TRBJ1-1; TCRdb names TRBD1, which stays unverified in the absence of DNA. This CDR3 has 13 amino acids. Per the germline V gene, CDR1 is LGHDT and CDR2 is YNNKEL (reference sequence). The CDR3 loop reads CASSQGARVEAFF.

J is TRBJ2-3 and V is TRBV7-9; as DNA is missing, the TRBD2 call by TCRdb cannot be tested. The germline gives CDR1 SEHNR, CDR2 FQNEAQ (reference sequence). The CDR3 is 15 residues long. The CDR3 spells CASSLPSGATDTQYF.

The chain carries TRBV4-1 and TRBJ2-5; TCRdb calls TRBD2, which cannot be checked without DNA. This CDR3 comprises 19 residues. The germline gives CDR1 MGHRA, CDR2 YSYEKL. The CDR3: CASSQDIELAGGIQETQYF.

The gene calls are TRBV12-3 or TRBV12-4 and TRBJ1-5; TCRdb indicates TRBD1, and absent DNA this call remains unverified. This CDR3 has 12 amino acids. Here the CDR3 reads CASSRGYQPQHF.

This chain joins TRBV6-2 or TRBV6-3 and TRBJ2-7; TCRdb designates TRBD2, a call that cannot be tested without DNA. The germline CDR1 and CDR2 sequences are MNHEY and SVGEGT. The CDR3 totals 17 residues. The CDR3 reads CASSYRLAGRQSYEQYF.

V gene TRBV20-1 combines with J gene TRBJ2-7; TCRdb's D gene call, TRBD1, goes unchecked for lack of DNA. The CDR3 sequence is 13 residues long. Per the germline V gene, CDR1 is DFQATT and CDR2 is SNEGSKA (reference sequence). CDR3 residues: CSAAGGADDEQYF.